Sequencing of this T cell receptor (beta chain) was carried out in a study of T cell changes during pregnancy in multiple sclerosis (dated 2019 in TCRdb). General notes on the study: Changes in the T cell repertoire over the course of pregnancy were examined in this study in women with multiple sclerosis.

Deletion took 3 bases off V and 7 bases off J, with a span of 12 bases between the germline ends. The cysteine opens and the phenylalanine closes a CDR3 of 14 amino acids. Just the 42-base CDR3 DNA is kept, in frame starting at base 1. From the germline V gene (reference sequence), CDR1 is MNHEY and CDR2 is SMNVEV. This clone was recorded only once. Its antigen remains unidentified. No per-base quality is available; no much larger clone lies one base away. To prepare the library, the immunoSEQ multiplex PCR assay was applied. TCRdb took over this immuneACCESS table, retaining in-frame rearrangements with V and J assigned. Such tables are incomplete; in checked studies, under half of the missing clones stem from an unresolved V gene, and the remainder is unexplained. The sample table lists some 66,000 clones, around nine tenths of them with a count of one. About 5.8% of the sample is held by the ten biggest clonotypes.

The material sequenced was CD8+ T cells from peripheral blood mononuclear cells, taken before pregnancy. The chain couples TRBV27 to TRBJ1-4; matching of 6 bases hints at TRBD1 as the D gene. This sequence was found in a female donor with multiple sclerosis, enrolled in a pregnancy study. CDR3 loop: CASSLRGHSEKLFF. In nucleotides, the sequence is TGTGCCAGCAGTTTGAGGGGACACAGTGAAAAACTGTTTTTT.